This T cell receptor (beta chain) came from a study of beta chain features in type 1 diabetes. Study in general: Similarity in age, gender and cell yields was seen between patients and healthy donors. Over all samples combined, 90 million to 140 million sorted cells were examined. Study-wide findings and caveats: Moderate but significant shortening of TCRB CDR3s was recorded in all four CD4+ subsets from Type 1 diabetes patients.

Comments on this clone: The antigen remains unidentified.

Sorting with CD45RO/CCR7/CD25/CD127/CD95/CD27 yielded naive, central memory, regulatory and stem-like memory CD4+ cells. The authors obtained over 98% purity in all sorted populations. Expressed TCRB transcripts were sequenced because the entire RNA isolate underwent reverse transcription. Measured with immunoSEQ multiplex PCR; TCRdb has only the in-frame clones, and not every one. Of fewer than 110,000 clones listed, 25% to 30% were seen once; the top ten hold less than 0.65%. The TCR originated in a woman aged 18-29 years with type 1 diabetes. The sequenced sample was central memory CD4+ T cells from blood.

The CDR3 protein is CASSLRYEQYF. In DNA form, the CDR3 reads TGTGCCAGCAGCCTACGGTACGAGCAGTACTTC. This rearrangement joins TRBV11-3 to TRBJ2-7; no definite D call. The CDR3 runs 11 residues. Germline assignment: CDR1 SGHNT and CDR2 YENEEA. V dropped 5 bases and J dropped 4 bases, with 6 bases sitting between them.